This TCR beta chain was found in a study of T cell changes during pregnancy in multiple sclerosis. Data came from immunoSEQ multiplex PCR; TCRdb stores just in-frame clones and leaves some out. The data contain approximately 46,000 clones, 80% to 95% of them seen just once; the ten biggest clones take up 2.9%. CDR3 size: 13 residues. Germline V CDR1 and CDR2: MNHEY, SMNVEV (reference sequence). The ends were cut back, 5 bases at V and 7 bases at J, with 12 bases in the middle. The TCR sequence derives from a female donor with multiple sclerosis, enrolled in a pregnancy study. J is TRBJ1-5 and V is TRBV27; TRBD1 might be the D (5 bases). The source material was CD8+ T cells from peripheral blood mononuclear cells, sampled in the second trimester of pregnancy. The CDR3 bases are TGTGCCAGCAGTCCCACCCGGGGGCAGCCCCAGCATTTT. This gives the protein CASSPTRGQPQHF.